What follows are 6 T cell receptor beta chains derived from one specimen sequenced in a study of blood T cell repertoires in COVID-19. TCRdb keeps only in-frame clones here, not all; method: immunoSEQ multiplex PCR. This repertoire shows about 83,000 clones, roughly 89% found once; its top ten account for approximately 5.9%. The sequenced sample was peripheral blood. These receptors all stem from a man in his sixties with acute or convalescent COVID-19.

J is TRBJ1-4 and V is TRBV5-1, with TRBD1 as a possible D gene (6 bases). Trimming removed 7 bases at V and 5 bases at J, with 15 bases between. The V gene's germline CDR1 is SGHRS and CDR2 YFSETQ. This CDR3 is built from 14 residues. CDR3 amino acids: CASSRGPGNEKLFF. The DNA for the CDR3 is TGCGCCAGCTCGCGGGGGCCTGGAAATGAAAAACTGTTTTTT.

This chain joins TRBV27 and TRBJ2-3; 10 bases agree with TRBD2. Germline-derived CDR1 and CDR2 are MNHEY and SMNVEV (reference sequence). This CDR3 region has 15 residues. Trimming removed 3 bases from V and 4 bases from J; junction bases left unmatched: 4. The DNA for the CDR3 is TGTGCCAGCAGTTTCGCTAGCGGGGGCTCAGATACGCAGTATTTT. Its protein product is CASSFASGGSDTQYF.

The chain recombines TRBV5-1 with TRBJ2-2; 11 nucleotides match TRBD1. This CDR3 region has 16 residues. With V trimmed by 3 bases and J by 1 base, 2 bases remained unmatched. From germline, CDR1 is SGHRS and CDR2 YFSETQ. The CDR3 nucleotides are TGCGCCAGCAGCTCGGACAGGGGGCGGAACACCGGGGAGCTGTTTTTT. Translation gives CASSSDRGRNTGELFF.

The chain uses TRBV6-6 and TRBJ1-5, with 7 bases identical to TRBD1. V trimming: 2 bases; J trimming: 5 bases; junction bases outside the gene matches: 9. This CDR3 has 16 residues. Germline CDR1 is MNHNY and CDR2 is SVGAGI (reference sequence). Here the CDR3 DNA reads TGTGCCAGCAGTTACGCCCCGACAGGGATACATCAGCCCCAGCATTTT. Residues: CASSYAPTGIHQPQHF.

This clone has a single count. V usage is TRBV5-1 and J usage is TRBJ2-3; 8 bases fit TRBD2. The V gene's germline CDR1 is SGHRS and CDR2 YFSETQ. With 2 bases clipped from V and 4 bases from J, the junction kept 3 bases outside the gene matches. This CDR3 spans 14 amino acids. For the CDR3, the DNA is TGCGCCAGCAGCTTTGGGACTAGGGCAGATACGCAGTATTTT. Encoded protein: CASSFGTRADTQYF.

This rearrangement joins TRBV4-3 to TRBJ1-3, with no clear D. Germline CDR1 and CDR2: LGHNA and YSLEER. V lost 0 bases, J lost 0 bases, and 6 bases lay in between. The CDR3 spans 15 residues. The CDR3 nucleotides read TGCGCCAGCAGCCAAGAGTACGGCTCTGGAAACACCATATATTTT. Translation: CASSQEYGSGNTIYF.